The next 2 T cell receptor beta chains were all read from a single sample in a study of CD8 T cells in Susac syndrome. Reverse transcription used roughly 0.5 to 1 ug RNA and random hexamers. Using its own MiXCR run on the immunoSEQ multiplex PCR reads, TCRdb lists one record per CDR3 protein. This table has approximately 280,000 distinct CDR3 sequences, about 85% appearing once. The sequencing input was CD8+ T cells from PBMCs. The receptors here all came from a human donor with multiple sclerosis.

The genes are TRBV6-1 and TRBJ2-1; D may be TRBD2 (6 bases). Trimming pared 2 bases from V and 4 bases from J, leaving 15 bases between. The CDR3 has 16 amino acids. The V gene's germline CDR1 is MNHNS and CDR2 SASEGT. DNA of the CDR3: TGTGCCAGCAGTGAAATATGGAGGGAGGCTTACAATGAGCAGTTCTTC. Translated: CASSEIWREAYNEQFF.

The count of this clonotype is one. The rearrangement links TRBV24-1 to TRBJ2-5; no definite D call. The CDR3 sequence is 11 residues long. The germline CDR1 and CDR2 sequences are KGHDR and SFDVKD. Trimming stripped 7 bases from V and 3 bases from J, with 5 bases between. The CDR3 sequence is CATRFEETQYF. CDR3 DNA: TGTGCCACCAGATTCGAAGAGACCCAGTACTTC.